Reported below is one T cell receptor beta chain. Its antigen remains unidentified. This specimen belongs to a study of graft-versus-host responses after intestinal transplantation. About the study: Multivisceral, liver-intestinal, or isolated intestinal transplants were performed in recipients. The recipients all started with anti-thymocyte globulin induction and then took tacrolimus and steroids for three to four years.

The study's findings and limits: GvH clones were identified in recipient marrow, with some first appearing in ileum or blood.

The CDR3 consists of 15 residues. The germline V gene has CDR1 MNHNY and CDR2 SVGAGI (reference sequence). V lost 5 bases and J lost 5; bases outside the gene matches: 8. Bone marrow was aspirated after transplant. It came from the posterior iliac crest or another site. TCRdb's table, derived via immunoSEQ multiplex PCR, lists solely in-frame clones and lacks some. The table records tens of thousands of clones, just under 95% of them present only once. The chain uses TRBV6-6 and TRBJ1-3, with 8 bases lining up with TRBD1. The sequence was obtained from a human patient who received an intestinal transplant, so some T cells may come from the graft donor. The source was bone marrow, collected approximately 700 days after intestinal transplantation. The CDR3 DNA sequence: TGTGCCAGCAGTGGACAGGGAGTAAGGAGAAACACCATATATTTT. Translation gives CASSGQGVRRNTIYF.